This TCR beta chain was documented in a study of Tregs in tolerant kidney transplant recipients. Regarding this clone: The CDR3 end is not reached by the read, which stops 3 residues before it; the germline J gene fills it in.

CDR1 and CDR2 (germline): MNHNS, SASEGT. Trimming took 2 bases from V and 3 from J, leaving 11 bases between them. CDR3 length equals 14 residues. Assay used: immunoSEQ multiplex PCR; TCRdb lists only in-frame clones, some missing. The specimen's table records 25,000 to 35,000 clones. V gene TRBV6-1 combines with J gene TRBJ2-7; TRBD2 might be the D (6 bases). The clonotype originates from a human donor who received a combined kidney and bone marrow transplant. The sequencing used CD8+ T cells from blood, collected before the transplant. The CDR3 spells CASSESQGGYEQYF. The DNA read from the CDR3 is TGTGCCAGCAGTGAAAGCCAGGGAGGCTACGAG.